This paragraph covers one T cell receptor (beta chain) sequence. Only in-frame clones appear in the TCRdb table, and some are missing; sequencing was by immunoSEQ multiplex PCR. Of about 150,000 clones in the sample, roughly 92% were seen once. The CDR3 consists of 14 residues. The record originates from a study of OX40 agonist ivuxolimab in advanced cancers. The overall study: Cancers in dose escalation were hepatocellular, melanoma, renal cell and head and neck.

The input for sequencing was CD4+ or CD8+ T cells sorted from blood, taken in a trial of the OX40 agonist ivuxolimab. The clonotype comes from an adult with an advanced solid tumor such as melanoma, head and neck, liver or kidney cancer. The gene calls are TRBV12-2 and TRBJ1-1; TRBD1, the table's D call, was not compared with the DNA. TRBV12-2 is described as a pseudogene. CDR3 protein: CASRFYRGDTEAFF. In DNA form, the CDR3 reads TGTGCAAGTCGCTTTTACAGGGGTGACACTGAAGCTTTCTTT.